One and the same sample provided the 15 T cell receptor beta chains below, sequenced in a study of blood T cell repertoires in COVID-19. The assay was immunoSEQ multiplex PCR, and TCRdb's table has in-frame clones only and misses some. The sample contains 150,000 to 200,000 clones, 85% of which appear only once. The sample was peripheral blood. The receptors stem from a woman older than 75 with COVID-19, enrolled during active disease.

The chain combines TRBV7-8 with TRBJ1-1, with 9 bases aligning to TRBD1. Germline V gene sequence: CDR1 SGHVS, CDR2 FQNEAQ. The CDR3 runs 17 residues. With V trimmed by 7 bases and J by 5 bases, 17 bases remained unmatched. This chain's CDR3 is CASTRTPGTGPGTEAFF. CDR3 nucleotides: TGTGCCAGCACCCGGACCCCCGGGACAGGGCCGGGGACTGAAGCTTTCTTT. Full variable domain (rest looked up from reference TRBV7-8 and TRBJ1-1): GAGVSQSPRYKVAKRGQDVALRCDPISGHVSLFWYQQALGQGPEFLTYFQNEAQLDKSGLPSDRFFAERPEGSVSTLKIQRTQQEDSAVYLCASTRTPGTGPGTEAFFGQGTRLTVV.

The chain uses TRBV30 and TRBJ2-1, with D perhaps TRBD2 (6 bases). This CDR3 has 16 amino acids. With 2 bases removed from V and 5 bases from J, the gap between germline ends came to 19 bases. CDR1 and CDR2 (germline): GTSNPN, SVGIG (reference sequence). CDR3 residues: CAWSRLAERGDNEQFF. The DNA of the CDR3 is TGTGCCTGGAGTAGATTAGCGGAAAGGGGCGACAATGAGCAGTTCTTC.

The chain is built from TRBV18 and TRBJ2-3, with D hard to call. Germline values: CDR1 KGHSH, CDR2 LQKENI. The germline V and J ends were trimmed by 4 bases and 2 bases, with 10 bases remaining between them. The CDR3 has 14 amino acids. CDR3 nucleotides: TGTGCCAGCTCACAGGCAGCGATCACAGATACGCAGTATTTT. As protein: CASSQAAITDTQYF.

The chain joins TRBV11-2 to TRBJ2-2, with 9 bases aligning to TRBD2. Germline CDR1 reads SGHAT; CDR2 reads FQNNGV. The CDR3 consists of 19 residues. J lost 6 bases, V lost 2 bases, and 16 bases had no gene match. CDR3 in amino acids: CASSLLHEAGGLSAGELFF. In DNA, the CDR3 is TGTGCCAGCAGCTTATTACATGAAGCGGGGGGATTGTCTGCCGGGGAGCTGTTTTTT.

This clone was seen once. The same CDR3 can be traced to other DNA sequences in this sample. This sequence joins TRBV9 and TRBJ2-7; 10 bases are shared with TRBD2. With V trimmed by 3 bases and J by 2 bases, 2 bases remained unmatched. The CDR3 length is 14 residues. CDR1 and CDR2 (germline): SGDLS, YYNGEE. The CDR3 protein is CASSASGGAYEQYF. The CDR3 DNA is TGTGCCAGCAGCGCTAGCGGGGGAGCCTACGAGCAGTACTTC.

The genes are TRBV5-8 and TRBJ1-3, with 9 bases identical to TRBD1. Trimming at V came to 4 bases and at J to 3 bases, leaving 5 bases not matched to a gene. CDR3 size: 15 residues. From germline, CDR1 is SGHTS and CDR2 YDEGEE. This CDR3 reads CASSVGQGNGNTIYF. The CDR3, as DNA: TGTGCCAGCAGCGTGGGACAGGGTAATGGAAACACCATATATTTT.

The DNA for the CDR3 is TGTGCCAGCTCACCAGACTTTAACACTGAAGCTTTCTTT. This gives the protein CASSPDFNTEAFF. The chain joins TRBV18 to TRBJ1-1; no firm D call. Germline CDR1 KGHSH, CDR2 LQKENI. The CDR3 has 13 amino acids. V gave up 2 bases and J gave up 2 bases, with 6 bases separating them.

This clone was seen a handful of times. The V and J genes are TRBV5-4 and TRBJ2-3; 7 bases map to TRBD2. Germline assignment: CDR1 SGHNT and CDR2 YYREEE (reference sequence). Trimming at V came to 5 bases and at J to 0 bases, leaving 9 bases not matched to a gene. There are 16 residues in the CDR3. The CDR3 protein is CASSLGGSRSTDTQYF. The CDR3 DNA reads TGTGCCAGCAGTCTCGGCGGGAGCCGAAGCACAGATACGCAGTATTTT.

The chain uses TRBV5-1 and TRBJ1-1; 7 bases line up with TRBD1. The CDR3 runs to 16 residues. With 0 bases clipped from V and 0 bases from J, the junction kept 5 bases outside the gene matches. Germline-derived CDR1 and CDR2 are SGHRS and YFSETQ. CDR3 loop: CASSLAATGMNTEAFF. DNA for the CDR3: TGCGCCAGCAGCTTGGCCGCGACAGGGATGAACACTGAAGCTTTCTTT.

This chain connects TRBV5-1 to TRBJ2-3; D ambiguous. CDR1 SGHRS and CDR2 YFSETQ come from the germline V gene. CDR3 length equals 15 residues. The V end lost 4 bases, the J end lost 0 bases, and 12 bases lay between the germline ends. CDR3 loop: CASSARPSSTDTQYF. DNA of the CDR3: TGCGCCAGCAGCGCGCGGCCCTCTAGCACAGATACGCAGTATTTT.

This sequence joins TRBV7-8 and TRBJ2-6, with 9 bases fitting TRBD1. V gave up 8 bases and J gave up 3 bases; unmatched junction bases: 11. CDR1 is SGHVS, CDR2 FQNEAQ, per germline. CDR3 length: 17 residues. The CDR3 spells CASVPGQGSNGANVLTF. For the CDR3, the DNA is TGTGCCAGCGTACCGGGACAGGGCTCGAATGGGGCCAACGTCCTGACTTTC.

The rearrangement joins TRBV7-6 to TRBJ2-2; 9 bases are a match to TRBD1. Germline lookup yields CDR1 SGHVS and CDR2 FNYEAQ. This CDR3 has 16 amino acids. V lost 5 bases, J lost 4 bases, and 8 bases stayed unmatched. CDR3 coding DNA: TGTGCCAGCAGCCATCCGGACAGGGGCAGCACCGGGGAGCTGTTTTTT. This codes for CASSHPDRGSTGELFF.

There are many counts of this clone. The rearrangement uses TRBV25-1 and TRBJ1-4; D is perhaps TRBD1 (5 bases). The CDR3 is 11 amino acids. V lost 4 bases, J lost 12 bases, and 9 bases lay in between. Germline V gene sequence: CDR1 MGHDK, CDR2 SYGVNS. The CDR3 loop is CASSAWGELFF. The CDR3 region has the DNA TGTGCCAGCAGTGCCTGGGGGGAACTGTTTTTT.

There are a few counts of this clone. This rearrangement joins TRBV11-2 to TRBJ1-2; a weak D match, TRBD1 (6 bases). V lost 1 base, J lost 6 bases, and 15 bases lay in between. This CDR3 is built from 15 residues. Germline V gives CDR1 SGHAT, CDR2 FQNNGV. As DNA, the CDR3 is TGTGCCAGCAGCTTAGGGCCAGGGGCGAGGAATGGCTACACCTTC. Encoded protein: CASSLGPGARNGYTF. The complete variable domain, with remaining parts taken from reference TRBV11-2 and TRBJ1-2, reads EAGVAQSPRYKIIEKRQSVAFWCNPISGHATLYWYQQILGQGPKLLIQFQNNGVVDDSQLPKDRFSAERLKGVDSTLKIQPAKLEDSAVYLCASSLGPGARNGYTFGSGTRLTVV.

This clone was detected only once. The DNA of the CDR3 is TGTGCCAGCAGGGGACAGGCGAATCAGCCCCAGCATTTT. Translated, it gives CASRGQANQPQHF. The chain joins TRBV2 to TRBJ1-5, with 8 bases that match TRBD1. The germline gives CDR1 SNHLY, CDR2 FYNNEI. CDR3 length: 13 residues. Trimming took 6 bases from V and 4 from J; bases not matched to a gene: 2.